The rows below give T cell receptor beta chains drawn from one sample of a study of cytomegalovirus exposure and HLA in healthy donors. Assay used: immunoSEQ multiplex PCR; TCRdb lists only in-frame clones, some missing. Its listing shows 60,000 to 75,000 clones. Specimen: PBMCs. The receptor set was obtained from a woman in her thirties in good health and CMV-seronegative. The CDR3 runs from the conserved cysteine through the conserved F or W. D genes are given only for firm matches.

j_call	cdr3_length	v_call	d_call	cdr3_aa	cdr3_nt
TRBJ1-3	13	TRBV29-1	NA	CSVVAGRGNTIYF	TGCAGCGTTGTAGCGGGGAGGGGAAACACCATATATTTT
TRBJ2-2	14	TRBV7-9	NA	CASSFDRYTGELFF	TGTGCCAGCAGCTTCGACAGATACACCGGGGAGCTGTTTTTT
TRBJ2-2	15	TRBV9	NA	CASSVEASRNGELFF	TGTGCCAGCAGCGTAGAGGCTAGCAGGAACGGGGAGCTGTTTTTT
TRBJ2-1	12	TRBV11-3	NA	CASSLGGRGQFF	TGTGCCAGCAGCTTAGGTGGCCGTGGGCAGTTCTTC
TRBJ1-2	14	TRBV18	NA	CASSPDMTNYGYTF	TGTGCCAGCTCCCCGGACATGACTAACTATGGCTACACCTTC
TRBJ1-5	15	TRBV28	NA	CASTPQGNSNQPQHF	TGTGCCAGCACCCCTCAGGGAAATAGCAATCAGCCCCAGCATTTT
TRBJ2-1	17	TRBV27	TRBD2	CASSTYGSGRAGNEQFF	TGTGCCAGCAGTACCTACGGGAGCGGGAGGGCCGGGAATGAGCAGTTCTTC
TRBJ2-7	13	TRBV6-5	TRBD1	CASSSPDRGRKYF	TGTGCCAGCAGTTCACCGGACAGGGGGCGCAAGTACTTC
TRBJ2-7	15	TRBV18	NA	CASSLTGHPSYEQYF	TGTGCCAGCTCACTAACTGGACATCCCTCCTACGAGCAGTACTTC
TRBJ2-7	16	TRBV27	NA	CASSPISGYLSHEQYF	TGTGCCAGCAGCCCGATAAGCGGGTACCTCTCCCACGAGCAGTACTTC
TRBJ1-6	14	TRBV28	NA	CASSLSGPNSPLHF	TGTGCCAGCAGTTTATCAGGTCCTAATTCACCCCTCCACTTT
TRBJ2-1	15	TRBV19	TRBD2	CASSPKTSGSDEQFF	TGTGCCAGTAGTCCCAAAACTAGCGGGAGTGATGAGCAGTTCTTC
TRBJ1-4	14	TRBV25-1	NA	CASSAARVGEKLFF	TGTGCCAGCAGTGCCGCCAGGGTCGGGGAAAAACTGTTTTTT
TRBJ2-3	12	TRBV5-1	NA	CASSTNTDTQYF	TGCGCCAGCAGCACTAACACAGATACGCAGTATTTT
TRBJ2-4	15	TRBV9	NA	CASSADGLAKNIQYF	TGTGCCAGCAGCGCCGACGGACTGGCCAAAAACATTCAGTACTTC
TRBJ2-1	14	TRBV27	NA	CASSFRAPYNEQFF	TGTGCCAGCAGTTTCAGGGCACCCTACAATGAGCAGTTCTTC
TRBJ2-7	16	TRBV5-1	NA	CASSLEGSARSYEQYF	TGCGCCAGCAGCTTGGAGGGTAGCGCTCGCTCCTACGAGCAGTACTTC
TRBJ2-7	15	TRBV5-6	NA	CASSQDRHFSYEQYF	TGTGCCAGCAGCCAAGACAGGCATTTCTCCTACGAGCAGTACTTC
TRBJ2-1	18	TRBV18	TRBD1	CASLRLGTSADRGDEQFF	TGTGCCAGCCTCAGGCTGGGAACCAGCGCGGACAGGGGAGATGAGCAGTTCTTC
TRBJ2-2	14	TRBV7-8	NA	CAGSRGRNTGELFF	TGTGCCGGAAGTCGGGGTCGTAACACCGGGGAGCTGTTTTTT
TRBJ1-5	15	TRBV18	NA	CASSRDSYSNQPQHF	TGTGCCAGCTCCCGAGACAGCTATAGCAATCAGCCCCAGCATTTT
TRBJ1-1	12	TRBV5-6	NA	CASSLGGTEDFF	TGTGCCAGCAGCTTAGGAGGCACTGAAGATTTCTTT
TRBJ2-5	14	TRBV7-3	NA	CASSLGSGVETQYF	TGTGCCAGCAGCTTAGGGTCCGGGGTCGAGACCCAGTACTTC
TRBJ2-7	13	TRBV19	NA	CASSTAEGYEQYF	TGTGCCAGTAGTACCGCGGAGGGCTACGAGCAGTACTTC
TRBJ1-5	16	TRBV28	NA	CASSSPGLRSNQPQHF	TGTGCCAGCAGTTCCCCGGGACTCAGAAGCAATCAGCCCCAGCATTTT
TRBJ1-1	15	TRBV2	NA	CASSIWGGGNTEAFF	TGTGCCAGCAGTATCTGGGGAGGGGGGAACACTGAAGCTTTCTTT
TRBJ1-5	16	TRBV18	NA	CASSPPGTSDNQPQHF	TGTGCCAGCTCACCTCCCGGGACATCGGATAATCAGCCCCAGCATTTT
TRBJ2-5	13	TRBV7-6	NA	CASSFTGSGTQYF	TGTGCCAGCAGCTTCACAGGTAGCGGGACCCAGTACTTC
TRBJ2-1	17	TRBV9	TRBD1	CASSYSPGQGVYNEQFF	TGTGCCAGCAGCTACTCCCCCGGACAGGGGGTATACAATGAGCAGTTCTTC
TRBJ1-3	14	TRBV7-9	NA	CASSFRQEANTIYF	TGTGCCAGCAGCTTCAGACAGGAGGCAAACACCATATATTTT
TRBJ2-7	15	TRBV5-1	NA	CASSSVQGGGYEQYF	TGCGCCAGCAGCTCCGTACAAGGGGGGGGGTACGAGCAGTACTTC
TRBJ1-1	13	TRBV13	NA	CASSPPGRTEAFF	TGTGCCAGCAGCCCCCCAGGGAGGACTGAAGCTTTCTTT
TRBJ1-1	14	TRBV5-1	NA	CASSLQTLNTEAFF	TGCGCCAGCAGCTTGCAGACTTTGAACACTGAAGCTTTCTTT
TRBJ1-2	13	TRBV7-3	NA	CASSSGAVYGYTF	TGTGCCAGCAGCTCCGGAGCGGTTTATGGCTACACCTTC
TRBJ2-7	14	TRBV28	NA	CASSLTGTGYEQYF	TGTGCCAGCAGTCTTACAGGGACCGGGTACGAGCAGTACTTC
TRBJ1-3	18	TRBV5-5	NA	CASSLLTLAAPSGNTIYF	TGTGCCAGCAGCTTGCTTACCCTTGCTGCGCCCTCTGGAAACACCATATATTTT
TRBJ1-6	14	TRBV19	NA	CASSMQGGNSPLHF	TGTGCCAGTAGTATGCAGGGAGGTAATTCACCCCTCCACTTT
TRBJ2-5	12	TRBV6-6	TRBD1	CASRQGKETQYF	TGTGCCAGCAGACAGGGGAAAGAGACCCAGTACTTC
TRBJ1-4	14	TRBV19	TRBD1	CASSDRGEDEKLFF	TGTGCCAGTAGTGACAGGGGGGAGGATGAAAAACTGTTTTTT